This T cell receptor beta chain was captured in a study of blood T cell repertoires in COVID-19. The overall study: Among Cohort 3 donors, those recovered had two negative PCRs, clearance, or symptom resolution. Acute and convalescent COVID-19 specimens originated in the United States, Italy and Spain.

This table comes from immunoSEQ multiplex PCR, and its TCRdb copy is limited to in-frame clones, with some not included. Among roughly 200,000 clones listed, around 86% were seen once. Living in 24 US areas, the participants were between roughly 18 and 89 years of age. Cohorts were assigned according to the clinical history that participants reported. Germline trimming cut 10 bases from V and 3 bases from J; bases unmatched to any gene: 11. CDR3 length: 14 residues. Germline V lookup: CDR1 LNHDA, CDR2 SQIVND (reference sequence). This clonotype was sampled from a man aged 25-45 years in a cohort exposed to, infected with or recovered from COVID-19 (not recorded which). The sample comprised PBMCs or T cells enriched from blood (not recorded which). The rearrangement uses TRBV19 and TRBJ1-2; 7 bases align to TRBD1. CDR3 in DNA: TGTGCCACCGAGGAGGCAGGGGGAGACTATGGCTACACCTTC. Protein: CATEEAGGDYGYTF.